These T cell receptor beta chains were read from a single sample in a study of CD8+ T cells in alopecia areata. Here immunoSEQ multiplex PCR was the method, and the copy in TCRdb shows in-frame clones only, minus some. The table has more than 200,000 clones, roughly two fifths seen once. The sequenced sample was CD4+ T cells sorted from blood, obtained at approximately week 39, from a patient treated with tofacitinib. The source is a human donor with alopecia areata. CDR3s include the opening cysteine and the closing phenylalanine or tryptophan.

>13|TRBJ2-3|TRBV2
CASNLRSTDTQYF
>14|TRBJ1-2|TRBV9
CASSPRGQIQGYTF
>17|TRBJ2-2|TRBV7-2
CASSWARGTGGAGELFF
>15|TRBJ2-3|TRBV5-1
CASSLVASSADTQYF
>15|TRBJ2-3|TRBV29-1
CSAGAAGTSTDTQYF
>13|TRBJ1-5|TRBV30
CAWNRDSLRPQHF
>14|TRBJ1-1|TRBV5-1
CASSPTGTNTEAFF
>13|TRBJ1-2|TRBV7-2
CASSLDGMAGYTF
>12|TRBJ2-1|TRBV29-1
CSVDRNYNEQFF
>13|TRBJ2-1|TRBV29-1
CSVPGTTNNEQFF
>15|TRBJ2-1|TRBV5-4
CASSLGLAGDYEQFF
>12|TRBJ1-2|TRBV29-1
CSVVEGSYGYTF
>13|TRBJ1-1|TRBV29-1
CSVDRDRDTEAFF
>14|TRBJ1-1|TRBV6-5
CASSPPAQAWKPFF
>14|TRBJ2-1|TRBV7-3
CASSSGLAHNEQFF
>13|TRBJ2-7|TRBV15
CATSRVPHREQYF
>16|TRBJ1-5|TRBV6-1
CASSESHKAKNQPQHF
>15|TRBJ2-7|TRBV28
CASSLPHTYTYEQYF
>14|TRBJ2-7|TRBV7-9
CASSLKGQGREQYF
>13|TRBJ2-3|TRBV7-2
CASSLEMVDTQYF
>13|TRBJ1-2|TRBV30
CAWSVNRDYGYTF
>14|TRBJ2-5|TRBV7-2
CASSRRAHGETQYF
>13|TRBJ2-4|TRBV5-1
CASSLTSADIQYF
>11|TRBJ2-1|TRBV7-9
CASSLVREQFF
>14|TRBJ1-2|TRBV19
CASRPGGAGYGYTF
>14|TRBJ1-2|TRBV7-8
CASSPPGTHYGYTF
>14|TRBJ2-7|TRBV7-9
CASSSAVSGYEQYF
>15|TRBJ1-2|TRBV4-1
CASSQDSRENYGYTF
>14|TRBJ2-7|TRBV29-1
CSVVGPGAAYEQYF
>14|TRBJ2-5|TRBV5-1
CASSLDLVQETQYF
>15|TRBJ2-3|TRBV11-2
CASSLRLGLADTQYF
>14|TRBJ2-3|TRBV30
CAWSRDLSTDTQYF
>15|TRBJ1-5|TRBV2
CASSEEGQKNQPQHF
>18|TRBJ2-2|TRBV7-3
CASSLSEPQLARTGELFF
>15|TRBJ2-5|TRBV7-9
CASSFRSGRLETQYF
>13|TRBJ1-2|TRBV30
CAERDSYTYGYTF
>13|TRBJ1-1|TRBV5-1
CASSWGQNTEAFF
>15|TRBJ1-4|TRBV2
CASRGFRRMREKLFF
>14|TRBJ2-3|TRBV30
CAWSDRPVSDTQYF
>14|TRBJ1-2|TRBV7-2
CASSLVKVGYGYTF
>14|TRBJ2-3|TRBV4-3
CASSPGLATDTQYF
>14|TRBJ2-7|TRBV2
CASRTGTSTGEQYF
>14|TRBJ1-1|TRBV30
CAWRARQRNTEAFF
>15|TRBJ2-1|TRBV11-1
CASSLGAGGYNEQFF
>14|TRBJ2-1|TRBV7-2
CASSFPGGSNEQFF
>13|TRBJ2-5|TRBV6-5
CASSTGTAETQYF
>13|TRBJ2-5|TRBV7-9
CASSLQGQETQYF